What follows describes a single T cell receptor (beta chain). Its antigen is still unknown. This entry comes from a study of breast tumors, draining lymph nodes, adjacent tissues. Findings of the study overall: Tumors had less TCR diversity than lymph nodes, more than nontumor tissue. Data only fit, rather than demonstrated, lymph node origin of most tumor T cells.

MiXCR was run by TCRdb on the multiplex PCR reads, yielding one entry per CDR3 protein. This table holds 84,000 or so distinct CDR3 sequences, around 30% found once. Per germline, CDR1 MNHNS and CDR2 SASEGT. The CDR3 covers 14 residues. Trimming pared 1 base from V and 3 bases from J, leaving 9 bases between. Samples came from axillary lymph nodes draining the breast cancer. The sample comprised axillary lymph node tissue. The clonotype was recovered from a female donor with breast cancer. Some clones in this sample may be carry-over from other donors' samples. The V gene is TRBV6-1, the J gene TRBJ1-1, with a tentative D call TRBD1 (5 bases). CDR3 loop: CASSEGGWDTEAFF. In nucleotides, the CDR3 is TGTGCCAGCAGTGAAGGGGGGTGGGACACTGAAGCTTTCTTT.